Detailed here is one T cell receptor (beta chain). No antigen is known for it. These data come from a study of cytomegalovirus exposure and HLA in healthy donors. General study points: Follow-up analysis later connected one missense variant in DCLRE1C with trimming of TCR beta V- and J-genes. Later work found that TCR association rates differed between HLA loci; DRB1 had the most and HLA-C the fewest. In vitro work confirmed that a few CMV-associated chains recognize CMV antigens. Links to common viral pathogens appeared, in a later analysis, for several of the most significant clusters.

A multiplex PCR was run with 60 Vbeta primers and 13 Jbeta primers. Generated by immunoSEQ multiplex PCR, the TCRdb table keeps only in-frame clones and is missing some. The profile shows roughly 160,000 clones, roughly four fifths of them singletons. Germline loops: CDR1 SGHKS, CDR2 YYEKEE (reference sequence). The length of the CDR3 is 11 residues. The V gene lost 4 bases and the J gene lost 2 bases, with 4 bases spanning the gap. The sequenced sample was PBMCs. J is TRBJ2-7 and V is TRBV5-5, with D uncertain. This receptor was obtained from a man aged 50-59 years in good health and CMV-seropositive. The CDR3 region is CASSTTYEQYF. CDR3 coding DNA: TGTGCCAGCAGCACTACCTACGAGCAGTACTTC. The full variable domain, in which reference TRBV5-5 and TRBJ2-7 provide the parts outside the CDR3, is DAGVTQSPTHLIKTRGQQVTLRCSPISGHKSVSWYQQVLGQGPQFIFQYYEKEERGRGNFPDRFSARQFPNYSSELNVNALLLGDSALYLCASSTTYEQYFGPGTRLTVT.